A single sample gave rise to the 10 T cell receptor beta chains below, sequenced in a study of T cells in Graves' hyperthyroidism and ophthalmopathy. Amplification targeted TCR beta CDR3 regions from RNA transcripts. A first-round RT-PCR of the TCR CDR3 used the HTBI primer set. Each CDR3 protein is one row after TCRdb ran MiXCR on the multiplex PCR reads. The sample shows 600,000 to 850,000 distinct CDR3 sequences, around 19% of them seen only once. Sequencing was performed on blood. These receptors all come from a woman in her fifties or sixties with Graves' hyperthyroidism that later progressed to Graves' ophthalmopathy.

This clonotype was seen ten or more times. The chain links TRBV7-9 to TRBJ1-2, with 7 bases lining up with TRBD1. This CDR3 region has 15 residues. Germline trimming cut 6 bases from V and 4 bases from J; bases unmatched to any gene: 11. Germline V gene sequence: CDR1 SEHNR, CDR2 FQNEAQ (reference sequence). CDR3 in amino acids: CASRSDRARSYGYTF. The DNA for the CDR3 is TGTGCCAGCAGATCAGACAGGGCCCGATCCTATGGCTACACCTTC.

This clonotype was detected a few times. For the CDR3, the DNA is TGTGCCCTTGGACTAGGAACTGGCGAGCAGTACTTC. Protein: CALGLGTGEQYF. The rearrangement joins TRBV10-3 to TRBJ2-7; 7 nucleotides match TRBD2. Germline CDR1 is ENHRY and CDR2 is SYGVKD. This CDR3 comprises 12 residues. V trimming: 11 bases; J trimming: 6 bases; junction bases outside the gene matches: 10.

The chain links TRBV5-1 to TRBJ2-2; weak D call: TRBD2 (5 bases). Germline CDR1 reads SGHRS; CDR2 reads YFSETQ. The germline V and J ends were trimmed by 1 base and 0 bases, with 7 bases remaining between them. CDR3 length: 15 residues. DNA of the CDR3: TGCGCCAGCAGCTTGAAAGCGGCGAACACCGGGGAGCTGTTTTTT. Its translation: CASSLKAANTGELFF.

This clonotype came up many times. The chain is built from TRBV3-1 and TRBJ1-2; no reliable D call. This CDR3 has 15 residues. V was trimmed by 0 bases and J by 1 base, leaving 9 bases between them. Per the germline V gene, CDR1 is LGHDT and CDR2 is YNNKEL (reference sequence). The chain's CDR3 is CASSQEAGINYGYTF. The CDR3 DNA is TGTGCCAGCAGCCAAGAGGCAGGAATTAACTATGGCTACACCTTC.

This clonotype was seen ten or more times. V usage is TRBV7-3 and J usage is TRBJ2-1; D may match TRBD1 or TRBD2 (7 bases each). CDR1 SGHTA and CDR2 FQGTGA come from the germline V gene. V lost 5 bases, J lost 1 base, and 18 bases lay in between. The CDR3 contains 17 residues. The CDR3 sequence: CASSAAGGARSYNEQFF. For the CDR3, the DNA is TGTGCCAGCAGCGCAGCAGGGGGGGCTCGGTCCTACAATGAGCAGTTCTTC. Full variable domain (rest looked up from reference TRBV7-3 and TRBJ2-1): GAGVSQTPSNKVTEKGKYVELRCDPISGHTALYWYRQSLGQGPEFLIYFQGTGAADDSGLPNDRFFAVRPEGSVSTLKIQRTERGDSAVYLCASSAAGGARSYNEQFFGPGTRLTVL.

This clonotype was counted a few times. The rearrangement uses TRBV9 and TRBJ2-1; 8 nucleotides agree with TRBD2. V trimming: 3 bases; J trimming: 7 bases; junction bases outside the gene matches: 3. Germline V gene data show CDR1 as SGDLS and CDR2 as YYNGEE. The CDR3 is 13 residues long. The CDR3 DNA follows: TGTGCCAGCAGCGGGCCGGGAGGGAATGAGCAGTTCTTC. It codes for CASSGPGGNEQFF.

This clonotype showed up many times. V is TRBV3-1 and J is TRBJ2-2; possibly TRBD2 for D (5 bases). V was trimmed by 1 base and J by 4 bases, leaving 10 bases between them. Germline-derived CDR1 and CDR2 are LGHDT and YNNKEL (reference sequence). This CDR3 comprises 15 residues. The CDR3 region has the DNA TGTGCCAGCAGCCAAGGGGAGTGGGGCACCGGGGAGCTGTTTTTT. Translating it yields CASSQGEWGTGELFF.

In its sample, this clonotype was seen a few times. V usage is TRBV9 and J usage is TRBJ1-2, with TRBD1 matching 12 bases. V lost 1 base, J lost 4 bases, and 2 bases stayed unmatched. This CDR3 spans 15 amino acids. Per germline, CDR1 SGDLS and CDR2 YYNGEE. In nucleotides, the CDR3 is TGTGCCAGCAGCGTAAGGGGACAGGGGGCCTATGGCTACACCTTC. It is translated as CASSVRGQGAYGYTF.

This clonotype came up many times. The CDR3 region has the DNA TGCAGTGCTAGAGGTGACAGGGATTGGTACGAGCAGTACTTC. It specifies CSARGDRDWYEQYF. V and J are TRBV20-1 and TRBJ2-7; 7 positions agree with TRBD1. CDR1 and CDR2 (germline): DFQATT, SNEGSKA (reference sequence). Trimming removed 1 base from V and 4 bases from J; junction bases left unmatched: 7. CDR3 size: 14 residues.

This clonotype was recorded many times. The rearrangement uses TRBV11-2 and TRBJ2-7, with D perhaps given as TRBD1 or TRBD2 (5 bases each). V gave up 5 bases and J gave up 8 bases, with 19 bases separating them. The CDR3 spans 14 residues. Germline lookup yields CDR1 SGHAT and CDR2 FQNNGV. The CDR3 spells CASSEGEMYVKQYF. In nucleotides, the CDR3 is TGTGCCAGCAGCGAAGGGGAGATGTACGTGAAGCAGTACTTC.